Below are 20 T cell receptor beta chains sequenced from a single sample in a study of blood T cell repertoires in COVID-19. Data came from immunoSEQ multiplex PCR; TCRdb stores just in-frame clones and leaves some out. Counted here are roughly 59,000 clones, more than 60% occurring once; the ten biggest clones make up roughly 10%. The sequenced sample consisted of peripheral blood. Source of these receptors: a human donor in a cohort sampled during active COVID-19.

This sequence joins TRBV6-5 and TRBJ2-1, with a tentative D call TRBD2 (5 bases). V was trimmed by 1 base and J by 7 bases, leaving 14 bases between them. The CDR3 loop spans 15 amino acids. Germline assignment: CDR1 MNHEY and CDR2 SVGAGI. The CDR3 DNA reads TGTGCCAGCAGTTACTGGGTCGGGGAAGGGAATGAGCAGTTCTTC. Translated: CASSYWVGEGNEQFF.

This clone was counted a few times. The chain carries TRBV11-1 and TRBJ2-1, with TRBD2 as a possible D gene (5 bases). Germline values: CDR1 SGHAT, CDR2 FQDESV (reference sequence). V was shortened by 0 bases and J by 4 bases, with 13 bases between the two germline ends. The CDR3 has 16 amino acids. The CDR3 nucleotides are TGTGCCAGCAGCTTAGCGAAGTTGGCGGGTTACAATGAGCAGTTCTTC. Its translation is CASSLAKLAGYNEQFF.

The chain uses TRBV2 and TRBJ2-3; possibly TRBD2 for D (6 bases). V lost 10 bases, J lost 0 bases, and 11 bases lay in between. This CDR3 spans 13 amino acids. Per germline, CDR1 SNHLY and CDR2 FYNNEI. The CDR3: CAKRRDSTDTQYF. DNA of the CDR3: TGTGCCAAGCGGCGGGATAGCACAGATACGCAGTATTTT.

V and J are TRBV19 and TRBJ2-1; tentative D call: TRBD1 (6 bases). The CDR3 covers 15 residues. Germline V CDR1 and CDR2: LNHDA, SQIVND (reference sequence). V lost 5 bases to trimming and J lost 8 bases, with 19 bases between them. The CDR3 sequence: CASSLQGYQGDEQFF. DNA for the CDR3: TGTGCCAGTAGTCTACAGGGTTATCAAGGGGATGAGCAGTTCTTC.

The gene calls are TRBV30 and TRBJ2-3; 7 bases align to TRBD1. Looked up from germline, CDR1 is GTSNPN and CDR2 is SVGIG (reference sequence). CDR3 length: 15 residues. Unmatched junction bases numbered 5, after V lost 2 bases and J lost 0 bases. CDR3 bases: TGTGCCTGGAGTCTTCGGACAGGTAGCACAGATACGCAGTATTTT. Protein sequence: CAWSLRTGSTDTQYF.

This clone has a handful of counts. The chain uses TRBV29-1 and TRBJ1-3; 9 bases are shared with TRBD1. The CDR3 is 14 residues long. V shed 7 bases, J shed 2 bases, and the junction held 6 bases outside the gene matches. Per the germline V gene, CDR1 is SQVTM and CDR2 is ANQGSEA. The CDR3 DNA sequence: TGCAGCGGTATTACAGGGGGCCCTGGAAACACCATATATTTT. It yields the protein CSGITGGPGNTIYF. Supplemented by reference TRBV29-1 and TRBJ1-3, the full variable domain reads SAVISQKPSRDICQRGTSLTIQCQVDSQVTMMFWYRQQPGQSLTLIATANQGSEATYESGFVIDKFPISRPNLTFSTLTVSNMSPEDSSIYLCSGITGGPGNTIYFGEGSWLTVV.

The chain joins TRBV6-6 to TRBJ2-5; D might be TRBD1 (6 bases). Trimming cost V 2 bases and J 2 bases, with 9 bases left between them. The CDR3 length is 14 residues. Germline V gene data show CDR1 as MNHNY and CDR2 as SVGAGI (reference sequence). The CDR3 loop reads CASSYGGQQETQYF. CDR3 coding DNA: TGTGCCAGCAGTTACGGCGGACAGCAAGAGACCCAGTACTTC.

J is TRBJ1-1 and V is TRBV20-1; D uncertain. With 4 bases removed from V and 1 base from J, the gap between germline ends came to 4 bases. The CDR3 spans 11 residues. Germline loops: CDR1 DFQATT, CDR2 SNEGSKA (reference sequence). As DNA, the CDR3 is TGCAGTGCTACCAAGAACACTGAAGCTTTCTTT. Its protein product is CSATKNTEAFF.

The chain employs TRBV7-9 and TRBJ2-1; a possible D gene is TRBD2 (6 bases). The CDR3 loop spans 15 amino acids. Trimming pared 5 bases from V and 6 bases from J, leaving 17 bases between. The germline gives CDR1 SEHNR, CDR2 FQNEAQ (reference sequence). CDR3 coding DNA: TGTGCCAGCAGCCTCACCGGGACTGGGGTCAATGAGCAGTTCTTC. This translates into CASSLTGTGVNEQFF.

This chain joins TRBV10-2 and TRBJ2-5, with 8 nucleotides matching TRBD2. Unmatched junction bases numbered 7, after V lost 7 bases and J lost 0 bases. In germline, CDR1 is WSHSY, CDR2 SAAADI. The CDR3 has 15 residues. The DNA of the CDR3 is TGCGCCAGCAATGGGATAGCGGGGTACCAAGAGACCCAGTACTTC. Protein product: CASNGIAGYQETQYF.

The chain couples TRBV6-5 to TRBJ2-7; 8 nucleotides match TRBD1. With V trimmed by 5 bases and J by 5 bases, 5 bases remained unmatched. The CDR3 spans 13 residues. Germline loops: CDR1 MNHEY, CDR2 SVGAGI. The CDR3 DNA reads TGTGCCAGCAGTATAGGGACAGGTGACGAGCAGTACTTC. Protein product: CASSIGTGDEQYF.

The V call is TRBV18, the J call TRBJ1-1; D is uncertain. Germline CDR1 KGHSH, CDR2 LQKENI. Trimming stripped 6 bases from V and 0 bases from J, with 23 bases between. The CDR3 has 18 residues. For the CDR3, the DNA is TGTGCCAGCTCGTCCAACCCCCCCTCCGCAACAGTGAACACTGAAGCTTTCTTT. Its translation: CASSSNPPSATVNTEAFF. The full variable domain, in which reference TRBV18 and TRBJ1-1 provide the parts outside the CDR3, is NAGVMQNPRHLVRRRGQEARLRCSPMKGHSHVYWYRQLPEEGLKFMVYLQKENIIDESGMPKERFSAEFPKEGPSILRIQQVVRGDSAAYFCASSSNPPSATVNTEAFFGQGTRLTVV.

The chain is built from TRBV6-5 and TRBJ1-4, with D possibly being TRBD1 (5 bases). This CDR3 is 13 amino acids long. Trimming removed 8 bases from V and 7 bases from J, with 14 bases in between. Per germline, CDR1 MNHEY and CDR2 SVGAGI. CDR3 in DNA: TGTGCCAGCTCCGGGCTCGGGGGTGAAAAACTGTTTTTT. Its translation: CASSGLGGEKLFF.

The CDR3 nucleotides read TGTGCCAGCAGTCTACAGGGTGCGGGCAATCAGCCCCAGCATTTT. It codes for CASSLQGAGNQPQHF. The chain uses TRBV6-5 and TRBJ1-5; D might be TRBD1 (6 bases). The CDR3 totals 15 residues. The V end was cut by 5 bases, the J end by 2 bases, with 13 bases between. CDR1 is MNHEY and CDR2 is SVGAGI in the germline V gene.

This chain uses TRBV28 with TRBJ1-5; no definite D call. This CDR3 region has 12 residues. In germline, CDR1 is MDHEN, CDR2 SYDVKM. V lost 6 bases, J lost 1 base, and 4 bases lay in between. In nucleotides, the CDR3 is TGTGCCAGCAGGCAGAGCAATCAGCCCCAGCATTTT. Its protein product is CASRQSNQPQHF.

The sample holds many counts of this clone. CDR3 loop: CASISLVGTGGNTIYF. The CDR3 coding sequence is TGTGCCAGCATATCTCTTGTCGGGACAGGGGGAAACACCATATATTTT. The chain joins TRBV28 to TRBJ1-3, with 9 bases lining up with TRBD1. Germline trimming cut 7 bases from V and 4 bases from J; bases unmatched to any gene: 11. Germline CDR1 MDHEN, CDR2 SYDVKM. This CDR3 has 16 amino acids.

The CDR3 region has the DNA TGTGCCAGCAGTTTCTCGGGGGGCTACACCGGGGAGCTGTTTTTT. Protein: CASSFSGGYTGELFF. This chain links TRBV28 with TRBJ2-2, with D perhaps matching TRBD2 (7 bases). Trimming removed 3 bases at V and 3 bases at J, with 11 bases between. CDR3 length: 15 residues. The germline V gene has CDR1 MDHEN and CDR2 SYDVKM.

This chain uses TRBV20-1 with TRBJ1-2, with a weak D call TRBD1 (6 bases). CDR3 length: 14 residues. Germline CDR1 is DFQATT and CDR2 is SNEGSKA (reference sequence). Trimming pared 3 bases from V and 5 bases from J, leaving 16 bases between. The DNA of the CDR3 is TGCAGTGCTAGTACCGTCAGGGGTGTGTATGGCTACACCTTC. This gives the protein CSASTVRGVYGYTF.

V gene TRBV7-2 combines with J gene TRBJ2-3, with 15 positions matching TRBD2. The ends lost 2 bases at V and 6 bases at J; junction bases unmatched: 3. The CDR3 totals 16 residues. Germline loops: CDR1 SGHTA, CDR2 FQGNSA. In DNA, the CDR3 is TGTGCCAGCAGCTTAATCGGGACTAGCGGGAGGGATACGCAGTATTTT. Protein sequence: CASSLIGTSGRDTQYF.

The chain uses TRBV29-1 and TRBJ2-1; TRBD2 agrees at 9 bases. The germline CDR1 and CDR2 sequences are SQVTM and ANQGSEA. This CDR3 has 16 amino acids. V gave up 4 bases and J gave up 4 bases; unmatched junction bases: 11. The CDR3 DNA sequence: TGCAGCGTTGGGACCTTAGCGGGAGTCACATACAATGAGCAGTTCTTC. Translation: CSVGTLAGVTYNEQFF.